This is a list of T cell receptor beta chains from one sample in a study of cytomegalovirus exposure and HLA in healthy donors. The data were produced by immunoSEQ multiplex PCR, yet TCRdb's version contains in-frame clones alone and is incomplete. The repertoire has 130,000 to 150,000 clones, 60% to 85% of them found once; the top ten carry 2.8%. The sequenced sample consisted of PBMCs. Receptor source: a male donor in good health and CMV-seronegative. Each CDR3 is given with its conserved first and last residue. D genes are given only for firm matches. Some rows have no size entry. The others give once, few or many, or a class for an expanded clone.

j_gene | abundance | d_gene | v_gene | CDR3aa | CDR3nt
TRBJ1-6 | - | - | TRBV18 | CASSGGAGSNSPLHF | TGTGCCAGCTCCGGGGGAGCGGGAAGTAATTCACCCCTCCACTTT
TRBJ2-1 | - | TRBD1 | TRBV6-5 | CASSLGDSPYNEQFF | TGTGCCAGCAGCTTGGGGGACAGCCCTTACAATGAGCAGTTCTTC
TRBJ2-3 | - | TRBD2 | TRBV5-1 | CASSWTSGSTHTQYF | TGCGCCAGCAGCTGGACTAGCGGGAGTACCCATACGCAGTATTTT
TRBJ2-3 | - | - | TRBV12-5 | CASGLGRTVTTDTQYF | TGTGCTAGTGGTTTGGGACGGACAGTTACCACAGATACGCAGTATTTT
TRBJ2-1 | - | - | TRBV11-3 | CASSSSTRNEQFF | TGTGCCAGCAGCTCCTCAACCCGGAATGAGCAGTTCTTC
TRBJ1-4 | - | - | TRBV25-1 | CASRAGTLVATNEKLFF | TGTGCCAGCCGCGCCGGGACACTCGTTGCAACTAATGAAAAACTGTTTTTT
TRBJ1-2 | - | TRBD1 | TRBV6-1 | CASSPGQAGYTF | TGTGCCAGCAGCCCGGGACAGGCGGGCTACACCTTC
TRBJ2-1 | - | - | TRBV19 | CASSIFGLSSYNEQFF | TGTGCCAGTAGTATCTTCGGACTCAGCTCCTACAATGAGCAGTTCTTC
TRBJ2-5 | - | TRBD1 | TRBV16 | CASSQSRTGQETQYF | TGTGCCAGCAGCCAATCTAGGACAGGCCAAGAGACCCAGTACTTC
TRBJ2-3 | - | - | TRBV27 | CASSLSRSTDTQYF | TGTGCCAGCAGTTTATCCAGGAGCACAGATACGCAGTATTTT
TRBJ2-7 | - | - | TRBV19 | CASSIGGRDEQYF | TGTGCCAGTAGTATCGGGGGAAGGGACGAGCAGTACTTC
TRBJ2-2 | - | - | TRBV5-4 | CASSQPGQVTGELFF | TGTGCCAGCAGCCAACCGGGACAAGTTACCGGGGAGCTGTTTTTT
TRBJ2-1 | - | TRBD2 | TRBV6-1 | CASSVMPGLAGGVQNEQFF | TGTGCCAGCAGTGTTATGCCGGGACTAGCGGGGGGGGTACAGAATGAGCAGTTCTTC
TRBJ2-7 | - | TRBD1 | TRBV4-1 | CASSQTGTGRAEQYF | TGCGCCAGCAGCCAAACCGGGACAGGGAGGGCCGAGCAGTACTTC
TRBJ2-5 | few | TRBD1 | TRBV5-1 | CASSLEGNRGHQYF | TGCGCCAGCAGCCTGGAAGGAAACAGGGGGCACCAGTACTTC
TRBJ2-7 | once | - | TRBV30 | CAWGSGEQYF | TGTGCCTGGGGAAGCGGCGAGCAGTACTTC
TRBJ2-1 | - | - | TRBV4-2 | CASSPLHEWSEQFF | TGTGCCAGCAGCCCCTTACATGAGTGGAGTGAGCAGTTCTTC
TRBJ2-5 | few | TRBD1 | TRBV30 | CAWSSWTGETQYF | TGTGCCTGGAGTTCCTGGACAGGAGAGACCCAGTACTTC
TRBJ1-4 | - | TRBD1 | TRBV25-1 | CASSEFRTGVREKLFF | TGTGCCAGCAGTGAATTTCGGACAGGGGTGAGGGAAAAACTGTTTTTT
TRBJ1-1 | few | TRBD1 | TRBV6-1 | CASSANPGQGARYAFF | TGTGCCAGCAGTGCCAACCCGGGACAGGGGGCGCGTTATGCTTTCTTT
TRBJ1-4 | - | TRBD1 | TRBV28 | CASSFPQGARTNEKLFF | TGTGCCAGCAGTTTCCCACAGGGGGCGCGGACTAATGAAAAACTGTTTTTT
TRBJ1-3 | - | TRBD1 | TRBV6-5 | CASRDRGYVGNTIYF | TGTGCCAGCCGGGACAGGGGATATGTCGGAAACACCATATATTTT
TRBJ2-5 | - | - | TRBV7-7 | CASSPNREETQYF | TGTGCTAGCAGCCCAAACAGGGAAGAGACCCAGTACTTC